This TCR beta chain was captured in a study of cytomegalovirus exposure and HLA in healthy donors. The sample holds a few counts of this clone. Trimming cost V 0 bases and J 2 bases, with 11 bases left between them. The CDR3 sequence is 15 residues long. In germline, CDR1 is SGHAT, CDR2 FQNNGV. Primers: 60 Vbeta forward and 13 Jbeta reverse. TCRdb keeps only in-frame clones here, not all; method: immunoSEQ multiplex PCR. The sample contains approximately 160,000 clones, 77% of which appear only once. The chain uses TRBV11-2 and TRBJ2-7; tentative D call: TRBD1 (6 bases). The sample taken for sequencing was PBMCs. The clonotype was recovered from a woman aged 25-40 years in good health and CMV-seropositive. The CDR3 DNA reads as TGTGCCAGCAGCTTAGACCCAGGGGCTACCTACGAGCAGTACTTC. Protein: CASSLDPGATYEQYF.